The 8 T cell receptor beta chains given below trace back to one sample, sequenced in a study of early T cells in non-severe SARS-CoV-2 infection. TCRdb re-called the 5' RACE reads with MiXCR, one entry per CDR3 protein. This table holds 55,000 to 65,000 distinct CDR3 sequences, around 12% found once. The sequenced sample consisted of whole blood. The receptors originated from an adult who was a healthcare worker with PCR-confirmed SARS-CoV-2 infection or an uninfected control (not recorded which).

This clonotype was counted a few times. V and J are TRBV7-9 and TRBJ2-1; 7 bases are a match to TRBD2. Losses at the gene ends were 4 bases for V and 0 bases for J; bases not matched to a gene: 3. CDR3 length: 15 amino acids. Germline V lookup: CDR1 SEHNR, CDR2 FQNEAQ (reference sequence). CDR3 coding DNA: TGTGCCAGCAGCTGGGCTAGCGGCTCCTACAATGAGCAGTTCTTC. Translating it yields CASSWASGSYNEQFF.

The table lists this clonotype with a few counts. V is TRBV27 and J is TRBJ2-7; perhaps TRBD2 as D (5 bases). Germline CDR1 MNHEY, CDR2 SMNVEV (reference sequence). The CDR3 totals 15 residues. V was pared by 2 bases and J by 0 bases, with 11 bases between. CDR3 bases: TGTGCCAGCAGTTTACGCACTAGGAACTCCTACGAGCAGTACTTC. Amino acid sequence: CASSLRTRNSYEQYF.

As regards this clonotype: This could be a read error, since a much larger clone is one nucleotide away. V gene TRBV6-2 or TRBV6-3 combines with J gene TRBJ2-7, with 8 bases fitting TRBD2. Germline CDR1 MNHEY, CDR2 SVGEGT. CDR3 length: 15 residues. The DNA for the CDR3 is TGTGTCAGCACGTTAACTAGCGGACTCTCCTACGAGCAGTACTTC. Protein: CVSTLTSGLSYEQYF.

This clonotype was detected only a few times. This chain joins TRBV3-2 and TRBJ1-1. TRBV3-2 is tagged as a pseudogene. The CDR3 extends over 13 amino acids. CDR3 residues: CASKSNMNTEAFF. Written as DNA, the CDR3 is TGTGCCAGCAAGTCCAATATGAACACTGAAGCTTTCTTT.

This clonotype was observed at least ten times. The chain links TRBV6-1 to TRBJ1-1; D is ambiguous. The V and J ends lost 8 bases and 1 base respectively, with 11 bases between them. This CDR3 is built from 13 residues. Germline V lookup: CDR1 MNHNS, CDR2 SASEGT. For the CDR3, the DNA is TGTGCCAGCGTCGGTTGGAGGAACACTGAAGCTTTCTTT. Protein product: CASVGWRNTEAFF.

Concerning this clonotype: Because it lacks the conserved phenylalanine or tryptophan at the end, this CDR3 is likely a read error. The chain couples TRBV7-8 to TRBJ2-7; D is tentatively TRBD1 or TRBD2 (5 bases each). CDR1 and CDR2 from the germline V gene are SGHVS and FQNEAQ. Trimming pared 0 bases from V and 5 bases from J, leaving 17 bases between. The CDR3 is 16 amino acids. The CDR3 loop is CASSLARQGRIDEQYI. The CDR3 DNA follows: TGTGCCAGCAGCTTAGCCCGGCAGGGACGCATAGACGAGCAGTACATC.

This clonotype was found many times. The CDR3 region has the DNA TGTGCCAGCAGTGAAACAGGGGCGGCCGAGCAGTACTTC. Its protein is CASSETGAAEQYF. The chain couples TRBV2 to TRBJ2-7, with 7 bases aligning to TRBD1. CDR3 length: 13 residues. CDR1 is SNHLY, CDR2 FYNNEI, per germline. Losses at the gene ends were 2 bases for V and 6 bases for J; bases not matched to a gene: 4.

V gene TRBV7-9 combines with J gene TRBJ1-2; a weak D match, TRBD1 (6 bases). Trimming left V 1 base short and J 8 bases short, with 11 bases between. Germline CDR1 SEHNR, CDR2 FQNEAQ (reference sequence). The CDR3 contains 13 residues. CDR3 coding DNA: TGTGCCAGCAGCTTAGTACAGGGTCGAGGCTACACCTTC. This sequence encodes CASSLVQGRGYTF.